The 9 T cell receptor beta chains listed next were all sequenced from one sample in a study of shared clonotypes between healthy human individuals. Method: immunoSEQ multiplex PCR; TCRdb's copy keeps in-frame clones and lacks some. The data contain more than 2 million clones, roughly 95% of them singletons. The sequenced sample consisted of naive CD4+ T cells sorted from blood. Subset in this sample: CD45RA+ positively selected. Receptors originate from a man aged 18 to 30 in good health.

The chain carries TRBV30 and TRBJ1-2; a possible D gene is TRBD1 (6 bases). Deletions cut 4 bases from V and 4 bases from J, with 13 bases between. This CDR3 spans 13 amino acids. Germline V lookup: CDR1 GTSNPN, CDR2 SVGIG (reference sequence). CDR3 nucleotides: TGTGCCTGGAACGGGGGGCCCGGCTATGGCTACACCTTC. It yields the protein CAWNGGPGYGYTF.

The V gene is TRBV5-6, the J gene TRBJ2-2, with D possibly matching TRBD1 (6 bases). Germline V gene data show CDR1 as SGHDT and CDR2 as YYEEEE. With 3 bases removed from V and 4 bases from J, the gap between germline ends came to 13 bases. The CDR3 contains 15 residues. The CDR3 here is CASSSYRVITGELFF. In nucleotides, the CDR3 is TGTGCCAGCAGCTCGTACAGGGTTATCACCGGGGAGCTGTTTTTT. Full variable domain (outside the CDR3, taken from reference TRBV5-6 and TRBJ2-2): DAGVTQSPTHLIKTRGQQVTLRCSPKSGHDTVSWYQQALGQGPQFIFQYYEEEERQRGNFPDRFSGHQFPNYSSELNVNALLLGDSALYLCASSSYRVITGELFFGEGSRLTVL.

This chain joins TRBV25-1 and TRBJ1-5; D unclear. Germline assignment: CDR1 MGHDK and CDR2 SYGVNS. The CDR3 extends over 15 amino acids. The V end lost 2 bases, the J end lost 1 base, and 9 bases lay between the germline ends. In DNA, the CDR3 is TGTGCCAGCAGTGAAGGGGTGTTCAGCAATCAGCCCCAGCATTTT. Translation gives CASSEGVFSNQPQHF.

The V and J genes are TRBV5-8 and TRBJ2-5; 8 bases are a match to TRBD2. The CDR3 contains 17 residues. In germline, CDR1 is SGHTS, CDR2 YDEGEE. V lost 0 bases and J lost 5; bases outside the gene matches: 12. The CDR3 sequence: CASSLEGRAGEGETQYF. The CDR3 nucleotides are TGTGCCAGCAGCTTGGAGGGCCGAGCGGGAGAGGGTGAGACCCAGTACTTC.

This clone was seen just once. This chain connects TRBV7-2 to TRBJ2-7; tentatively, D is TRBD2 (6 bases). V lost 8 bases and J lost 1, with 15 bases in between. The V gene's germline CDR1 is SGHTA and CDR2 FQGNSA. This CDR3 is 14 amino acids long. In DNA, the CDR3 is TGTGCCAGCGCCCCGGAGGGCACGTCCTACGAGCAGTACTTC. Protein product: CASAPEGTSYEQYF. Full variable domain (rest looked up from reference TRBV7-2 and TRBJ2-7): GAGVSQSPSNKVTEKGKDVELRCDPISGHTALYWYRQSLGQGLEFLIYFQGNSAPDKSGLPSDRFSAERTGGSVSTLTIQRTQQEDSAVYLCASAPEGTSYEQYFGPGTRLTVT.

V and J are TRBV7-9 and TRBJ1-2; D unresolved. Germline V lookup: CDR1 SEHNR, CDR2 FQNEAQ (reference sequence). The CDR3 has 12 amino acids. V was clipped by 0 bases and J by 7 bases, with 6 bases between them. Here the CDR3 reads CASSLAPGGYTF. CDR3 in DNA: TGTGCCAGCAGCTTAGCGCCGGGTGGCTACACCTTC.

For this clone: This sample also contains other DNA sequences that code for the same CDR3. V and J are TRBV30 and TRBJ2-5, with D hard to call. V lost 4 bases and J lost 1, with 4 bases in between. The CDR3 sequence is 11 residues long. Germline V gene data show CDR1 as GTSNPN and CDR2 as SVGIG (reference sequence). The DNA for the CDR3 is TGTGCCTGGACGGGCCAAGAGACCCAGTACTTC. Translating it yields CAWTGQETQYF.

The rearrangement links TRBV6-1 to TRBJ1-5; no clear D gene. The CDR3 sequence is 14 residues long. Looked up from germline, CDR1 is MNHNS and CDR2 is SASEGT. Trimming stripped 2 bases from V and 7 bases from J, with 12 bases between. The CDR3 coding sequence is TGTGCCAGCAGTGAATCTGTGGAGGGACAGCCCCAGCATTTT. Its translation is CASSESVEGQPQHF.

The chain has TRBV5-6 and TRBJ2-5; D remains ambiguous. Trimming removed 1 base from V and 4 bases from J, with 8 bases in between. Germline V lookup: CDR1 SGHDT, CDR2 YYEEEE. The CDR3 is 13 residues long. The CDR3 DNA reads as TGTGCCAGCAGCTTGTTTTTGCCAGAGACCCAGTACTTC. Translating it yields CASSLFLPETQYF.